Each of the 10 T cell receptor beta chains below was sequenced from the same sample in a study of CD8+ T cells in alopecia areata. Documented treatment: oral pan-JAK inhibitor, 5-10 mg twice daily. The sequencing template was cDNA reverse transcribed from extracted RNA. Produced via immunoSEQ multiplex PCR; TCRdb's table is partial and in-frame only. The data contain about 76,000 clones, 25% to 35% of them seen just once; the ten biggest clones take up more than 12%. The specimen was CD8+ T cells sorted from blood, collected at week 4, from a patient treated with tofacitinib. These receptor sequences come from a human donor with alopecia areata.

This clone was recorded a few times. V and J are TRBV4-1 and TRBJ1-2; D unclear. V was cut by 3 bases and J by 8 bases, with 16 bases left in between. Germline V CDR1 and CDR2: MGHRA, YSYEKL. The CDR3 has 14 residues. In DNA form, the CDR3 reads TGCGCCAGCAGCCAGACTGACTTCGCGGGCGGCTACACCTTC. This gives the protein CASSQTDFAGGYTF.

This clone was counted a few times. The chain couples TRBV28 to TRBJ2-3, with a possible D match to TRBD2 (6 bases). The V end was cut by 0 bases, the J end by 4 bases, with 17 bases between. CDR3 length: 17 amino acids. Germline loops: CDR1 MDHEN, CDR2 SYDVKM. Here the CDR3 reads CASSLWTASVASDTQYF. CDR3 DNA sequence: TGTGCCAGCAGTTTATGGACGGCTAGCGTAGCCTCAGATACGCAGTATTTT.

The sample holds a few counts of this clone. The rearrangement joins TRBV5-1 to TRBJ1-2; 11 bases map to TRBD1. The V gene end was trimmed by 3 bases and the J gene end by 4 bases; junction bases not matched to a gene: 2. CDR3 length equals 14 residues. Germline V gene data show CDR1 as SGHRS and CDR2 as YFSETQ. The CDR3 sequence: CASSWTGGSYGYTF. The CDR3 bases are TGCGCCAGCAGCTGGACAGGGGGCAGCTATGGCTACACCTTC.

This clone was counted between two and nine times. The chain employs TRBV7-9 and TRBJ1-2; D might be TRBD1 (6 bases). The CDR3 consists of 14 residues. V dropped 4 bases and J dropped 7 bases, with 16 bases sitting between them. From germline, CDR1 is SEHNR and CDR2 FQNEAQ (reference sequence). The CDR3 nucleotides read TGTGCCAGCAGCTCGCGTGGACAGCCCGGTGGCTACACCTTC. This sequence encodes CASSSRGQPGGYTF.

The J gene is TRBJ1-1, the V gene TRBV4-1; D possibly corresponds to TRBD1 (5 bases). The CDR3 loop spans 17 amino acids. Germline CDR1 is MGHRA and CDR2 is YSYEKL. V dropped 1 base and J dropped 3 bases, with 18 bases sitting between them. The DNA for the CDR3 is TGCGCCAGCAGCCAAGTTTCGGCAGGTGGGGGGGACACTGAAGCTTTCTTT. Translated, it gives CASSQVSAGGGDTEAFF.

This clone was seen only a few times. The chain's CDR3 is CSVPLLDGYTF. CDR3 nucleotides: TGCAGCGTTCCTTTGCTGGATGGCTACACCTTC. The rearrangement links TRBV29-1 to TRBJ1-2; no definite D call. Germline lookup yields CDR1 SQVTM and CDR2 ANQGSEA. Trimming removed 5 bases at V and 6 bases at J, with 10 bases between. There are 11 residues in the CDR3.

This clone was counted only a few times. This chain joins TRBV10-3 and TRBJ2-2; unclear D gene. Trimming pared 3 bases from V and 5 bases from J, leaving 1 base between. The germline V gene encodes CDR1 ENHRY and CDR2 SYGVKD. The CDR3 covers 11 residues. Here the CDR3 reads CAISETGELFF. The CDR3 DNA reads TGTGCCATCAGTGAAACCGGGGAGCTGTTTTTT.

The sample holds many counts of this clone. The chain joins TRBV4-3 to TRBJ1-1; D ambiguous. Germline values: CDR1 LGHNA, CDR2 YSLEER. The CDR3 length is 15 residues. Trimming cost V 0 bases and J 1 base, with 9 bases left between them. CDR3 loop: CASSQDRWGNTEAFF. The CDR3 bases are TGCGCCAGCAGCCAAGATCGGTGGGGGAACACTGAAGCTTTCTTT.

This clone was picked up a small number of times. CDR3 region: CASSFLQGRGYNEQFF. CDR3 nucleotide sequence: TGTGCCAGCAGCTTTCTACAGGGCCGAGGCTACAATGAGCAGTTCTTC. The V call is TRBV7-2, the J call TRBJ2-1; D possibly corresponds to TRBD1 (6 bases). V lost 3 bases to trimming and J lost 3 bases, with 15 bases between them. CDR1 SGHTA and CDR2 FQGNSA come from the germline V gene. There are 16 residues in the CDR3.

The chain has TRBV6-1 and TRBJ2-3; TRBD2 matches at 9 bases. This CDR3 spans 14 amino acids. After removal of 7 bases from V and 3 bases from J, the junction contained 5 bases not matched to a gene. From germline, CDR1 is MNHNS and CDR2 SASEGT. The CDR3 protein is CASKLAGSTDTQYF. The CDR3 nucleotides are TGTGCCAGCAAGCTAGCGGGAAGTACAGATACGCAGTATTTT.